The 18 T cell receptor beta chains reported below all come from one sample, sequenced in a study of blood T cell repertoires in COVID-19. The data were produced by immunoSEQ multiplex PCR, yet TCRdb's version contains in-frame clones alone and is incomplete. The sample records fewer than 200,000 clones, over 80% being singletons. Sequenced input: peripheral blood. All receptors come from a woman in her 70s with COVID-19, enrolled during active disease.

The CDR3 DNA sequence: TGTGCCAGCAGCTTAGGGCGGGGTGGGTACACTGAAGCTTTCTTT. It yields the protein CASSLGRGGYTEAFF. J is TRBJ1-1 and V is TRBV7-2, with D uncertain. V shed 1 base and J shed 3 bases, with 12 bases lying between them. CDR3 size: 15 residues. The germline V gene encodes CDR1 SGHTA and CDR2 FQGNSA. Complete variable domain (other parts from reference TRBV7-2 and TRBJ1-1): GAGVSQSPSNKVTEKGKDVELRCDPISGHTALYWYRQSLGQGLEFLIYFQGNSAPDKSGLPSDRFSAERTGGSVSTLTIQRTQQEDSAVYLCASSLGRGGYTEAFFGQGTRLTVV.

The rearrangement uses TRBV10-3 and TRBJ2-2; 8 bases align to TRBD2. J lost 2 bases, V lost 5 bases, and 4 bases had no gene match. The CDR3 loop spans 15 amino acids. The germline V gene encodes CDR1 ENHRY and CDR2 SYGVKD. DNA of the CDR3: TGTGCCATCAGTATCTTAGCGGGAAACACCGGGGAGCTGTTTTTT. The encoded protein is CAISILAGNTGELFF.

This sequence joins TRBV18 and TRBJ2-1; 10 positions agree with TRBD2. This CDR3 contains 17 residues. Germline CDR1 reads KGHSH; CDR2 reads LQKENI. The J segment lost 7 bases and the V segment lost 3 bases, leaving 12 bases of the junction unmatched. The CDR3 protein is CASSPYGASGSINEQFF. DNA of the CDR3: TGTGCCAGCTCACCTTACGGGGCTAGCGGGAGTATAAATGAGCAGTTCTTC.

The rearrangement links TRBV7-2 to TRBJ2-5; a weak D match, TRBD2 (5 bases). The CDR3 has 15 amino acids. V lost 4 bases and J lost 0, with 12 bases in between. Germline V lookup: CDR1 SGHTA, CDR2 FQGNSA. CDR3 nucleotide sequence: TGTGCCAGCAGCTCTGCTCCGGGAAACCAAGAGACCCAGTACTTC. Translating gives CASSSAPGNQETQYF.

The gene calls are TRBV7-3 and TRBJ1-5; weak D call: TRBD1 (5 bases). This CDR3 spans 11 amino acids. CDR1 and CDR2 (germline): SGHTA, FQGTGA. V lost 5 bases and J 7 bases, leaving 6 bases between the germline ends. The CDR3 DNA follows: TGTGCCAGCAGCAGACAGCAGCCCCAGCATTTT. Protein: CASSRQQPQHF.

The V call is TRBV28, the J call TRBJ2-7; TRBD2 matches at 13 bases. J lost 6 bases, V lost 2 bases, and 7 bases had no gene match. The V gene's germline CDR1 is MDHEN and CDR2 SYDVKM. The CDR3 is made up of 16 amino acids. CDR3 coding DNA: TGTGCCAGCAGTTTAACAACTAGCGGGAGGGCCCCCGAGCAGTACTTC. Residues: CASSLTTSGRAPEQYF.

The sample holds one count of this clone. This chain uses TRBV27 with TRBJ2-1; no clear D gene. The ends were cut back, 3 bases at V and 8 bases at J, with 8 bases in the middle. Germline loops: CDR1 MNHEY, CDR2 SMNVEV (reference sequence). The CDR3 has 12 amino acids. The CDR3 reads CASSLSRYEQFF. CDR3 coding DNA: TGTGCCAGCAGTTTGTCTAGGTATGAGCAGTTCTTC.

The chain combines TRBV18 with TRBJ1-1; possibly TRBD1 for D (6 bases). V was cut by 4 bases and J by 1 base, with 13 bases left in between. This CDR3 contains 15 residues. CDR1 is KGHSH and CDR2 is LQKENI in the germline V gene. The CDR3 sequence: CASSQTRGKNTEAFF. In DNA, the CDR3 is TGTGCCAGCTCACAAACGAGGGGGAAGAACACTGAAGCTTTCTTT.

This chain joins TRBV21-1 and TRBJ2-1; TRBD2, as called in the table, went unchecked against the DNA. TRBV21-1 is recorded as a pseudogene. The CDR3 totals 12 residues. The CDR3 sequence is CAGKGGSNEQFF. CDR3 bases: TGTGCCGGGAAGGGAGGGTCCAATGAGCAGTTCTTC.

There are many counts of this clone. The V and J genes are TRBV24-1 and TRBJ2-7, with D hard to call. The CDR3 length is 14 residues. CDR1 and CDR2 from the germline V gene are KGHDR and SFDVKD. V was trimmed by 2 bases and J by 3 bases, leaving 10 bases between them. This CDR3 is CATSDSEYSYEQYF. CDR3 sequence (DNA): TGTGCCACCAGTGATTCCGAGTACAGCTACGAGCAGTACTTC.

The rearrangement joins TRBV15 to TRBJ1-2; D might be TRBD1 (5 bases). V lost 1 base, J lost 4 bases, and 7 bases lay in between. Germline V gene data show CDR1 as LNHNV and CDR2 as YYDKDF (reference sequence). The CDR3 length is 13 residues. CDR3 in DNA: TGTGCCACCAGCAGAGGGGGCGCCTATGGCTACACCTTC. Residues: CATSRGGAYGYTF.

The gene calls are TRBV5-1 and TRBJ1-2; D remains ambiguous. This CDR3 comprises 15 residues. Germline V lookup: CDR1 SGHRS, CDR2 YFSETQ. Trimming took 0 bases from V and 0 from J, leaving 9 bases between them. The CDR3 loop is CASSLALVTNYGYTF. In nucleotides, the CDR3 is TGCGCCAGCAGCTTGGCGCTAGTTACTAACTATGGCTACACCTTC.

This rearrangement joins TRBV6-6 to TRBJ1-6; 9 bases are shared with TRBD1. Germline values: CDR1 MNHNY, CDR2 SVGAGI (reference sequence). This CDR3 comprises 14 residues. The J segment lost 15 bases and the V segment lost 7 bases, leaving 13 bases of the junction unmatched. This CDR3 reads CASIDPGQGRILHF. CDR3 sequence (DNA): TGTGCCAGCATAGATCCGGGACAGGGCCGAATCCTCCACTTT.

This sequence joins TRBV29-1 and TRBJ2-7; D uncertain. The V gene's germline CDR1 is SQVTM and CDR2 ANQGSEA. The germline V and J ends were trimmed by 6 bases and 3 bases, with 18 bases remaining between them. This CDR3 has 14 amino acids. Here the CDR3 reads CSVIAGGRIYEQYF. The CDR3 DNA follows: TGCAGCGTGATTGCTGGCGGCCGGATCTACGAGCAGTACTTC.

V and J are TRBV7-8 and TRBJ1-6; 8 nucleotides line up with TRBD1. Germline CDR1 is SGHVS and CDR2 is FQNEAQ. With V trimmed by 5 bases and J by 7 bases, 7 bases remained unmatched. The CDR3 loop spans 15 amino acids. The CDR3 sequence is CASSARTGRNSPLHF. CDR3 DNA: TGTGCCAGCAGCGCGCGGACAGGGAGAAATTCACCCCTCCACTTT.

This sequence joins TRBV10-1 and TRBJ2-2; D is unclear. The length of the CDR3 is 14 residues. The V and J ends lost 0 bases and 5 bases respectively, with 7 bases between them. CDR1 WNHNN and CDR2 SYGVQD come from the germline V gene (reference sequence). The CDR3 bases are TGCGCCAGCAGTGAGTCGGGCTCAACCGGGGAGCTGTTTTTT. Encoded protein: CASSESGSTGELFF.

The chain couples TRBV5-1 to TRBJ1-1; D may be TRBD1 (5 bases). Germline loops: CDR1 SGHRS, CDR2 YFSETQ. The length of the CDR3 is 15 residues. V gave up 2 bases and J gave up 1 base, with 12 bases separating them. This CDR3 reads CASSFRDSPNTEAFF. The CDR3 region has the DNA TGCGCCAGCAGCTTCCGGGACTCCCCGAACACTGAAGCTTTCTTT.

This clone showed up just a few times. This chain links TRBV3-1 (or the pseudogene TRBV3-2) with TRBJ1-2; D perhaps matches TRBD1 (5 bases). The CDR3 loop spans 13 amino acids. Trimming pared 4 bases from V and 2 bases from J, leaving 8 bases between. Looked up from germline, CDR1 is LGHDT and CDR2 is YNNKEL (reference sequence). Here the CDR3 reads CASSPRQNYGYTF. The CDR3 DNA sequence: TGTGCCAGCAGCCCTAGACAGAACTATGGCTACACCTTC.